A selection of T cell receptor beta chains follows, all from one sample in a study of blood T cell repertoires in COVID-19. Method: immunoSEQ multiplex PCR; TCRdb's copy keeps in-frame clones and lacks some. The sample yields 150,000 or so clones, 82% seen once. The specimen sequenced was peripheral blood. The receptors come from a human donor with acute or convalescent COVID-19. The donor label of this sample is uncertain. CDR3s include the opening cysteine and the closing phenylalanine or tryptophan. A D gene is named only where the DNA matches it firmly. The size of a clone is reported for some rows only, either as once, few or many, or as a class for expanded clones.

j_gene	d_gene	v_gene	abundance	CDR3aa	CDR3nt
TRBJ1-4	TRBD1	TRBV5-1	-	CASSSQGATNEKLFF	TGCGCCAGCAGCTCACAGGGGGCGACTAATGAAAAACTGTTTTTT
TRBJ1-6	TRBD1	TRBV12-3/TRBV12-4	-	CASSRGQGSPLHF	TGTGCCAGCAGCCGAGGACAGGGGTCACCCCTCCACTTT
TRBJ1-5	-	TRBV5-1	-	CASSLEGGQPQHF	TGCGCCAGCAGCTTGGAAGGGGGTCAGCCCCAGCATTTT
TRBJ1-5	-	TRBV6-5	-	CATRDLNHQPQHF	TGTGCCACCCGGGATCTTAACCATCAGCCCCAGCATTTT
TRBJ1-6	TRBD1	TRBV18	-	CASSPPGQGSYNSPLHF	TGTGCCAGCTCACCACCAGGACAGGGATCCTATAATTCACCCCTCCACTTT
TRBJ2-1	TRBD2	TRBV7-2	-	CASSHSGGAGNNEQFF	TGTGCCAGCAGCCACAGCGGGGGGGCTGGGAACAATGAGCAGTTCTTC
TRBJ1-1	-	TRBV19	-	CASSPRARAGGTEAFF	TGTGCCAGTAGTCCCCGTGCGAGGGCGGGAGGCACTGAAGCTTTCTTT
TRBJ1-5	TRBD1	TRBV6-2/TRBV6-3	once	CASSHGTESASNQPQHF	TGTGCCAGCAGTCACGGGACAGAATCAGCAAGCAATCAGCCCCAGCATTTT
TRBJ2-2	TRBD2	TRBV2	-	CASSEMSLATGELFF	TGTGCCAGCAGTGAGATGTCACTAGCGACCGGGGAGCTGTTTTTT
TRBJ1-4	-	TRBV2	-	CASTWRGRDEKLFF	TGTGCCAGCACCTGGAGGGGTAGGGATGAAAAACTGTTTTTT
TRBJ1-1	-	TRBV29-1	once	CSVVFPGTEAFF	TGCAGCGTTGTGTTTCCGGGTACTGAAGCTTTCTTT
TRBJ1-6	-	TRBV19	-	CASSIAGRGNSPLHF	TGTGCCAGTAGTATAGCGGGCAGGGGTAATTCACCCCTCCACTTT
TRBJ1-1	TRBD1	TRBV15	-	CATVPDRLNTEAFF	TGTGCCACCGTCCCGGACAGGTTAAACACTGAAGCTTTCTTT
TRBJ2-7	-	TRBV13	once	CASSSSRTAYSYEQYF	TGTGCCAGCAGCTCATCGCGGACAGCATATTCCTACGAGCAGTACTTC
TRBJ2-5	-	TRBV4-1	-	CASSQDEQGQETQYF	TGCGCCAGCAGCCAAGATGAGCAGGGTCAAGAGACCCAGTACTTC
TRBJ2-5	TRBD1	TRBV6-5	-	CASSYDGTVGETQYF	TGTGCCAGCAGTTACGACGGGACAGTTGGTGAGACCCAGTACTTC
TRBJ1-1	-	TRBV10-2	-	CASNSVRGTEAFF	TGCGCCAGCAACTCAGTCAGGGGCACTGAAGCTTTCTTT
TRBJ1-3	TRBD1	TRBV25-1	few	CASSDAGTEPSSGNTIYF	TGTGCCAGCAGTGACGCCGGGACAGAGCCTTCCTCTGGAAACACCATATATTTT
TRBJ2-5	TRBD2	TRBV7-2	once	CASSFLGTSVETQYF	TGTGCCAGCAGCTTTTTGGGGACTAGCGTAGAGACCCAGTACTTC
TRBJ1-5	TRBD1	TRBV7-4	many	CASSLEVWDRVNQPQHF	TGTGCCAGCAGCTTAGAGGTATGGGACAGGGTGAATCAGCCCCAGCATTTT
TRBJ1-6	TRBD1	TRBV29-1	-	CSATTGQGDSPLHF	TGCAGCGCAACGACGGGACAGGGAGATTCACCCCTCCACTTT
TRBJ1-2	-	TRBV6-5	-	CASSFSGRYYGYTF	TGTGCCAGCAGTTTTTCCGGGAGGTACTATGGCTACACCTTC
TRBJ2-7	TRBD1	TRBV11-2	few	CASSFRGRGYGEQYF	TGTGCCAGCAGCTTCAGGGGGCGAGGTTACGGCGAGCAGTACTTC
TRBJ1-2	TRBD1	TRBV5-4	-	CASSLGMKQGDGYTF	TGTGCCAGCAGCTTGGGGATGAAACAGGGGGATGGCTACACCTTC
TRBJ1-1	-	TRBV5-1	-	CASSLGSLHTEAFF	TGCGCCAGCAGCTTGGGTAGCCTCCACACTGAAGCTTTCTTT
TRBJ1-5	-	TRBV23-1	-	CASSQSKEGDQPQHF	TGCGCCAGCAGTCAATCTAAAGAGGGTGATCAGCCCCAGCATTTT
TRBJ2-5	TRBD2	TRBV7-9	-	CASSPGAGSATRSWETQYF	TGTGCCAGCAGCCCCGGAGCGGGGTCCGCCACCCGTTCGTGGGAGACCCAGTACTTC
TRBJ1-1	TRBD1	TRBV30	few	CAWSRPDRVNTEAFF	TGTGCCTGGAGTCGACCGGACAGGGTGAACACTGAAGCTTTCTTT
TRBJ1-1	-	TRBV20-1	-	CSARKTGEAFF	TGCAGTGCTAGGAAGACGGGTGAAGCTTTCTTT
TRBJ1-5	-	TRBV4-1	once	CASSRSRVKDQPQHF	TGCGCCAGCAGCCGCTCCCGGGTCAAAGATCAGCCCCAGCATTTT
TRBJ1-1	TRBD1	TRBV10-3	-	CAIVPDRGYTEAFF	TGTGCCATCGTACCGGACAGGGGGTACACTGAAGCTTTCTTT
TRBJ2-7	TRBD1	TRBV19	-	CASAGTGGTYEQYF	TGTGCCAGCGCCGGGACAGGGGGTACCTACGAGCAGTACTTC
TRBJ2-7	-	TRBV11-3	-	CASSLDTYEQYF	TGTGCCAGCAGCTTAGACACCTACGAGCAGTACTTC
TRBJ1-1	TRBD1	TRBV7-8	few	CASSGRQGRTTEAFF	TGTGCCAGCAGCGGGCGACAGGGAAGGACGACTGAAGCTTTCTTT
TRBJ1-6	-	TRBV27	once	CASRQFGQPNSPLHF	TGTGCCAGCAGACAATTCGGACAGCCGAATTCACCCCTCCACTTT
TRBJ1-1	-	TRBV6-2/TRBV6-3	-	CASSVERARSTEAFF	TGTGCCAGCAGTGTAGAGAGAGCGAGGTCAACTGAAGCTTTCTTT
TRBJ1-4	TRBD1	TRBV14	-	CASSRDRGEKLFF	TGTGCCAGCAGCCGGGACAGGGGGGAAAAACTGTTTTTT
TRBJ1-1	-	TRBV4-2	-	CASSQELGRNTEAFF	TGTGCCAGCAGCCAAGAGTTGGGGCGGAACACTGAAGCTTTCTTT
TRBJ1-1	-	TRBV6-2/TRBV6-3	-	CASSPGGYTEAFF	TGTGCCAGCAGCCCCGGGGGGTACACTGAAGCTTTCTTT
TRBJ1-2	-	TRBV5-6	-	CASSLIADLVYGYTF	TGTGCCAGCAGCTTAATTGCGGATCTCGTCTATGGCTACACCTTC
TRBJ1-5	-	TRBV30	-	CAWSSVLGQPQHF	TGTGCCTGGAGTTCCGTTCTGGGCCAGCCCCAGCATTTT
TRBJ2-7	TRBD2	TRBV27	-	CASSKLAGVQEQYF	TGTGCCAGCAGTAAACTAGCGGGGGTGCAAGAGCAGTACTTC
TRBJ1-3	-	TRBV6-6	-	CASRPGGSGNTIYF	TGTGCCAGCAGACCGGGGGGATCTGGAAACACCATATATTTT